This T cell receptor beta chain was found in a study of a mutant IDH1 vaccine in newly diagnosed glioma. Study details: During weeks 1, 3, 5, 7, 11, 15, 19 and 23, patients received eight vaccinations. Treated patients, approximately 60% male and about 38% female, averaged approximately 40 years of age.

Some clones are missing from TCRdb's copy, which holds only in-frame ones; the method was immunoSEQ multiplex PCR. In the table there are tens of thousands of clones, 70% to 90% of which are singletons. Time point specified: week 5, during vaccination. The vaccine gave 300 ug of a 20-mer mutant IDH1 peptide subcutaneously per dose. The CDR3 runs to 16 residues. The V gene's germline CDR1 is SGHAT and CDR2 FQNNGV. V lost 6 bases to trimming and J lost 2 bases; unmatched junction nucleotides: 11. Concerning this clone itself: Its antigen remains unknown.

Regarding the study as a whole: Pseudoprogression seemed unrelated to changes in top peripheral T cell clonotypes.

Here the sequenced sample was PBMCs, taken from a glioma patient whose treatment included an IDH1 peptide vaccine. The chain has TRBV11-2 and TRBJ1-2; TRBD1 matches 8 bases. The TCR comes from a young man with glioma. CDR3 sequence (DNA): TGTGCCAGCAGTTTAAGCAGGGGGCTTGAGAACTATGGCTACACCTTC. It translates to CASSLSRGLENYGYTF.